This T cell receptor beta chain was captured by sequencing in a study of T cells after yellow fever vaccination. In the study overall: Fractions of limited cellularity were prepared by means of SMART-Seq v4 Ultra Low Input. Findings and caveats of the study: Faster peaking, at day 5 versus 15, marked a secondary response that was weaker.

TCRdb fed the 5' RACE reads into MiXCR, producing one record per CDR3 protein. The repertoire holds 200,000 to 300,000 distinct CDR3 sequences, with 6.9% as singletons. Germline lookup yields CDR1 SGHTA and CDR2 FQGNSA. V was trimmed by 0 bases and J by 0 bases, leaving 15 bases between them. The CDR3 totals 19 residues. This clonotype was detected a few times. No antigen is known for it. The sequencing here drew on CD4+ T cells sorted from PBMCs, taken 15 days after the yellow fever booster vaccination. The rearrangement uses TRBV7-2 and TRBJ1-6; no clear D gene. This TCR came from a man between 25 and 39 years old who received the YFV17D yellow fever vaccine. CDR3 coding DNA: TGTGCCAGCAGCTTAGCTCCGGCAACTAGGAGCTCCTATAATTCACCCCTCCACTTT. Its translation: CASSLAPATRSSYNSPLHF.